The 6 T cell receptor beta chains reported below all come from one sample, sequenced in a study of blood T cell repertoires in COVID-19. Sequenced by immunoSEQ multiplex PCR; TCRdb stores in-frame clones only, minus some. The sample lists around 92,000 clones, 89% occurring once. The sample consisted of peripheral blood. All receptors derive from a woman at least 80 years old with active COVID-19.

The genes are TRBV10-3 and TRBJ2-7, with 8 bases that match TRBD1. CDR1 ENHRY and CDR2 SYGVKD come from the germline V gene. The J segment lost 3 bases and the V segment lost 3 bases, leaving 10 bases of the junction unmatched. The CDR3 extends over 16 amino acids. The CDR3 DNA reads as TGTGCCATCAGTGACCCCGGGTGGACAGGGTACTACGAGCAGTACTTC. Translation gives CAISDPGWTGYYEQYF.

This chain links TRBV2 with TRBJ1-2; D uncertain. V was pared by 4 bases and J by 0 bases, with 9 bases between. CDR1 and CDR2 from the germline V gene are SNHLY and FYNNEI. The CDR3 is 14 residues long. In DNA form, the CDR3 reads TGTGCCAGCAGTGTCACCCCTACTAACTATGGCTACACCTTC. Residues: CASSVTPTNYGYTF.

The chain couples TRBV7-2 to TRBJ1-2, with 7 bases aligning to TRBD1. Germline CDR1 reads SGHTA; CDR2 reads FQGNSA. This CDR3 comprises 14 residues. V gave up 5 bases and J gave up 1 base; unmatched junction bases: 4. DNA for the CDR3: TGTGCCAGCAGCCCTAGACAGGGTAACTATGGCTACACCTTC. It encodes CASSPRQGNYGYTF.

The chain has TRBV11-2 and TRBJ2-2; 9 nucleotides agree with TRBD2. V shed 1 base, J shed 6 bases, and the junction held 6 bases outside the gene matches. The CDR3 totals 16 residues. Germline CDR1 is SGHAT and CDR2 is FQNNGV. For the CDR3, the DNA is TGTGCCAGCAGCTTAGGGGCGGGAGGGCCCCCCGGGGAGCTGTTTTTT. Its protein is CASSLGAGGPPGELFF.

The chain employs TRBV19 and TRBJ2-1, with a weak D call TRBD2 (5 bases). Deletions cut 5 bases from V and 5 bases from J, with 19 bases between. The CDR3 is made up of 16 amino acids. Germline CDR1 is LNHDA and CDR2 is SQIVND (reference sequence). For the CDR3, the DNA is TGTGCCAGTAGTCCCCGTGGGCGGGCCCGCCACAATGAGCAGTTCTTC. The encoded protein is CASSPRGRARHNEQFF.

The CDR3 region has the DNA TGTGCCAGCAGCTTTAGACGTGACAGGGGCTACGAGCAGTACTTC. This translates into CASSFRRDRGYEQYF. The genes are TRBV7-8 and TRBJ2-7; 8 nucleotides align to TRBD1. V shed 3 bases and J 3 bases; nucleotides not matched to a gene: 7. The CDR3 runs 15 residues. Per the germline V gene, CDR1 is SGHVS and CDR2 is FQNEAQ. The full variable domain, completed using reference TRBV7-8 and TRBJ2-7, is GAGVSQSPRYKVAKRGQDVALRCDPISGHVSLFWYQQALGQGPEFLTYFQNEAQLDKSGLPSDRFFAERPEGSVSTLKIQRTQQEDSAVYLCASSFRRDRGYEQYFGPGTRLTVT.